This T cell receptor (beta chain) was retrieved from a study of early T cells in non-severe SARS-CoV-2 infection. TCRdb reprocessed the 5' RACE reads via MiXCR and lists one record per CDR3 protein. The table shows about 36,000 distinct CDR3 sequences, with roughly 5.4% occurring only once. The germline gives CDR1 LGHNA, CDR2 YSLEER. V lost 1 base and J lost 9, with 19 bases in between. The CDR3 loop spans 15 amino acids. This clonotype was seen many times. This chain joins TRBV4-3 and TRBJ2-7, with a weak D call TRBD2 (6 bases). The sequence was obtained from an adult who was a healthcare worker with PCR-confirmed SARS-CoV-2 infection or an uninfected control (not recorded which). Sequenced material: whole blood. The CDR3: CASSQGAGTLSRQYF. Written as DNA, the CDR3 is TGCGCCAGCAGCCAAGGGGCCGGGACTCTCTCCCGGCAGTACTTC.